This T cell receptor (beta chain) stems from a study of T cells after yellow fever vaccination. The V gene's germline CDR1 is DFQATT and CDR2 SNEGSKA (reference sequence). V lost 2 bases and J lost 5; bases outside the gene matches: 7. The CDR3 runs to 16 residues. They built TCR cDNA with 5'RACE template switching, a step that put in a universal primer site and UMIs. TCRdb ran MiXCR on the 5' RACE reads and lists one entry per CDR3 protein. The sample consists of about 550,000 distinct CDR3 sequences, roughly a fifth of them appearing once. This clonotype was seen a handful of times. Antigen: not known. Study-wide points: CD4 and CD8 compartments shared a small share of clonotypes, likely from convergent recombination. Most primary-vaccination clones reappeared after the booster (approximately 95% CD4, roughly 88% CD8). Researchers report a weaker secondary response that nonetheless peaked faster, day 5 versus 15.

The TCR was taken from a man aged 25-40 years who received the YFV17D yellow fever vaccine. The J gene is TRBJ2-5, the V gene TRBV20-1; 14 positions agree with TRBD2. Source: PBMCs, taken 15 days after the yellow fever booster vaccination. CDR3 DNA sequence: TGCAGTGCTAGACCGGGACTAGCGGGAGATGATGAGACCCAGTACTTC. Protein sequence: CSARPGLAGDDETQYF.